This TCR beta chain was sequenced during a study of radiation and T cells in renal cell carcinoma. Germline V gives CDR1 ENHRY, CDR2 SYGVKD. Trimming left V 3 bases short and J 3 bases short, with 3 bases between. This CDR3 is 11 amino acids long. Profiling relied on immunoSEQ multiplex PCR, and the TCRdb table lists in-frame clones only, not all of them. This table has around 130,000 clones, roughly four fifths appearing once. Time point denoted: blood 2 weeks post-SBRT. Sample treatment: 15 Gy SBRT to primary tumor, nephrectomy 4 weeks later. The study, taken as a whole, reports: Pretreatment tumor biopsies were lacking, so baseline clonotypes are unknown. Top tumor clonotypes rose in blood 2 weeks post-radiation, then contracted.

The sample holds a few counts of this clone. As yet, its antigen is unknown. The sequencing used blood, collected from a patient whose treatment included radiotherapy and nephrectomy. This sequence joins TRBV10-3 and TRBJ2-7, with D unclear. This TCR was recovered from a woman in her sixties or seventies with renal cell carcinoma. The CDR3 coding sequence is TGTGCCATCAGTGACTTCTACGAGCAGTACTTC. Its protein is CAISDFYEQYF.